What follows are 10 T cell receptor beta chains derived from one specimen sequenced in a study of long-term antiretroviral therapy in people with HIV (dated by TCRdb to the early 2020s). The immunoSEQ hsTCRB v3.0 assay was used at survey level resolution to sequence the TRB variable region. TCRdb limited this immuneACCESS table to in-frame rearrangements with V and J called. A share of clones is missing; checked studies link under half to unresolved V genes, and the rest is unexplained. The sample table contains around 27,000 clones; only one count was recorded for approximately 85% of them. The top ten clones comprise approximately 8% of the sample. Material: unsorted PBMCs, obtained 3 years after starting antiretroviral therapy. All receptors come from a man aged 35 to 55 with HIV.

J is TRBJ2-3 and V is TRBV19; a possible D gene is TRBD2 (7 bases). The V end was cut by 10 bases, the J end by 7 bases, with 21 bases between. Germline V lookup: CDR1 LNHDA, CDR2 SQIVND (reference sequence). The CDR3 is 14 residues long. CDR3 residues: CATRGVGGQNTQYF. CDR3 nucleotide sequence: TGTGCCACCCGTGGGGTGGGGGGGCAGAATACGCAGTATTTT.

In its sample, this clone was seen a few times. The V call is TRBV27, the J call TRBJ1-6; TRBD1 matches 9 bases. With 6 bases clipped from V and 6 bases from J, the junction kept 9 bases outside the gene matches. In germline, CDR1 is MNHEY, CDR2 SMNVEV (reference sequence). The CDR3 covers 16 residues. The CDR3 region is CASRRDREVVNSPLHF. The CDR3 nucleotides are TGTGCCAGCAGAAGGGACAGGGAAGTCGTTAATTCACCCCTCCACTTT.

The chain joins TRBV7-8 to TRBJ2-3; 7 bases are a match to TRBD1. The CDR3 runs 15 residues. V gave up 5 bases and J gave up 6 bases; unmatched junction bases: 11. Germline V gene data show CDR1 as SGHVS and CDR2 as FQNEAQ. CDR3 sequence (DNA): TGTGCCAGCAGCCTAGGGGGCCGCCAAAGGGATACGCAGTATTTT. Protein: CASSLGGRQRDTQYF.

The chain combines TRBV7-9 with TRBJ1-6; D call uncertain. CDR1 and CDR2 (germline): SEHNR, FQNEAQ (reference sequence). V was cut by 1 base and J by 7 bases, with 8 bases left in between. CDR3 size: 14 residues. This CDR3 reads CASSLEGWNSPLHF. DNA for the CDR3: TGTGCCAGCAGCTTAGAAGGTTGGAATTCACCCCTCCACTTT. Full variable domain (outside the CDR3, taken from reference TRBV7-9 and TRBJ1-6): DTGVSQNPRHKITKRGQNVTFRCDPISEHNRLYWYRQTLGQGPEFLTYFQNEAQLEKSRLLSDRFSAERPKGSFSTLEIQRTEQGDSAMYLCASSLEGWNSPLHFGNGTRLTVT.

V and J are TRBV7-9 and TRBJ1-1; weak D call: TRBD1 (6 bases). V lost 5 bases and J lost 1, with 11 bases in between. Germline V CDR1 and CDR2: SEHNR, FQNEAQ (reference sequence). This CDR3 contains 14 residues. CDR3 in DNA: TGTGCCAGCAGCCTGGGACATCCGAACACTGAAGCTTTCTTT. It translates to CASSLGHPNTEAFF.

The chain carries TRBV5-4 and TRBJ1-1; TRBD1 might be the D (5 bases). This CDR3 comprises 14 residues. CDR1 SGHNT and CDR2 YYREEE come from the germline V gene (reference sequence). Trimming took off 5 bases at V and 5 bases at J, with 16 bases between the two ends. CDR3 loop: CASSWEGPRTEAFF. Written as DNA, the CDR3 is TGTGCCAGCAGTTGGGAGGGACCTAGGACTGAAGCTTTCTTT. Full variable domain (missing parts from reference TRBV5-4 and TRBJ1-1): ETGVTQSPTHLIKTRGQQVTLRCSSQSGHNTVSWYQQALGQGPQFIFQYYREEENGRGNFPPRFSGLQFPNYSSELNVNALELDDSALYLCASSWEGPRTEAFFGQGTRLTVV.

The gene calls are TRBV19 and TRBJ1-2; the D is unclear. Trimming shortened V by 5 bases and J by 4 bases, and 20 bases separated the two germline ends. This CDR3 has 16 amino acids. CDR1 LNHDA and CDR2 SQIVND come from the germline V gene (reference sequence). The CDR3 sequence is CASSPNQPGVGYGYTF. CDR3 coding DNA: TGTGCCAGTAGTCCCAACCAGCCTGGGGTTGGCTATGGCTACACCTTC.

CDR3 nucleotide sequence: TGTGCCAGCAGCTTACGGGGTCTCCACCTGAACACTGAAGCTTTCTTT. Protein product: CASSLRGLHLNTEAFF. This chain joins TRBV13 and TRBJ1-1; D is unclear. Germline V gives CDR1 PRHDT, CDR2 FYEKMQ (reference sequence). V lost 2 bases and J lost 0, with 13 bases in between. CDR3 length: 16 amino acids.

The chain links TRBV5-4 to TRBJ1-5; a possible D gene is TRBD1 (6 bases). Trimming took off 4 bases at V and 3 bases at J, with 17 bases between the two ends. This CDR3 comprises 16 residues. CDR1 is SGHNT, CDR2 YYREEE, per germline (reference sequence). In DNA, the CDR3 is TGTGCCAGCAGCAACACCGGGGCAGGGGACAATCAGCCCCAGCATTTT. Translating it yields CASSNTGAGDNQPQHF.

The rearrangement uses TRBV10-3 and TRBJ2-1; TRBD2 agrees at 14 bases. Trimming removed 3 bases from V and 1 base from J; junction bases left unmatched: 5. This CDR3 has 18 amino acids. CDR1 is ENHRY and CDR2 is SYGVKD in the germline V gene. The CDR3 spells CAISELGTSGSSYNEQFF. CDR3 DNA: TGTGCCATCAGTGAATTAGGGACTAGCGGGAGTTCCTACAATGAGCAGTTCTTC.